This T cell receptor (beta chain) appears in the sequencing data of a study of identical twins. This clonotype appeared many times. Its matching antigen is unknown. Addition of a universal primer site occurred through template switching, and cDNA carried unique molecular identifiers. MiXCR was run by TCRdb on the 5' RACE reads, yielding one entry per CDR3 protein. This sample has about 430,000 distinct CDR3 sequences; less than 20% occur once, and the top ten carry 9% to 15%. Study-level points and caveats: It was possible that invariant MAIT and iNKT cells partly confounded the zero-insertion analyses. In monozygotic twins, models underestimated the sharing of out-of-frame TCR alpha.

V was pared by 0 bases and J by 9 bases, with 11 bases between. The CDR3 has 12 residues. CDR1 and CDR2 from the germline V gene are SQVTM and ANQGSEA. The chain uses TRBV29-1 and TRBJ2-5; no definite D call. The TCR comes from a man between 50 and 59 years old in good health. The source material was naive T cells sorted from blood. This chain's CDR3 is CSVEDSPLSQYF. The CDR3 DNA sequence: TGCAGCGTTGAAGATTCGCCGCTATCCCAGTACTTC.